This T cell receptor (beta chain) was sequenced in a study of blood T cell repertoires in COVID-19. Overall study: Spain, Italy and the United States supplied samples that represented acute and convalescent COVID-19.

The CDR3 has 15 amino acids. V trimming: 0 bases; J trimming: 6 bases; junction bases outside the gene matches: 9. Germline loops: CDR1 SGDLS, CDR2 YYNGEE. Participant reports of clinical history set cohort assignment. Libraries were prepared by immunoSEQ multiplex PCR; TCRdb keeps only in-frame clonotypes and omits some of them. Among approximately 140,000 clones listed, 87% were seen once. The sequence was obtained from a woman between 40 and 55 years old who had been exposed to COVID-19. The chain has TRBV9 and TRBJ2-7; 7 bases are a match to TRBD1. Sequencing input: PBMCs or T cells enriched from blood (not recorded which). CDR3 sequence reads: CASSVGGQWDGEQYF. CDR3 bases: TGTGCCAGCAGCGTAGGGGGACAGTGGGATGGCGAGCAGTACTTC.